This TCR beta chain was obtained from a study of cytomegalovirus exposure and HLA in healthy donors. The CDR3 is 18 amino acids. The V segment lost 2 bases and the J segment 0 bases; nucleotides outside the gene matches: 9. Germline V gene lookup returns CDR1 GTSNPN and CDR2 SVGIG (reference sequence). Study findings and constraints: In vitro assays verified that three CMV-associated chains recognized CMV antigens specifically. With high specificity and sensitivity, the classifier reportedly diagnosed cytomegalovirus status.

Measured with immunoSEQ multiplex PCR; TCRdb has only the in-frame clones, and not every one. In the table there are more than 140,000 clones, 85% to 90% of which are singletons. This clone came up a few times. Its antigen is undetermined. The sequencing input was PBMCs. The V gene is TRBV30, the J gene TRBJ2-6; 8 bases map to TRBD2. This sequence originates from a woman aged 18-29 years in good health and CMV-seropositive. CDR3 coding DNA: TGTGCCTGGAGTTCGAGCGGGAGTGCCCTCTCTGGGGCCAACGTCCTGACTTTC. Translating it yields CAWSSSGSALSGANVLTF.